The table lists the clone carrying this T cell receptor (beta chain) with a few counts. The antigen is unknown. Other DNA sequences in this sample translate to the same CDR3. Sequenced by immunoSEQ multiplex PCR; TCRdb stores in-frame clones only, minus some. The sample records around 700,000 clones, about two thirds being singletons. These data come from a study of shared clonotypes between healthy human individuals. Study information: The donor pool was made up of a couple of women and a few men aged 18 to 49. The plates for each donor numbered three CD4 naive, three CD4 memory, two CD8 naive and one CD8 memory. Study-wide findings and caveats: The naive CD4 repertoires of a handful of donors were compared, and approximately 5% of clonotypes were shared.

CDR1 is SGHRS, CDR2 YFSETQ, per germline. V lost 3 bases, J lost 3 bases, and 12 bases lay in between. This CDR3 is built from 14 residues. HIV-negative, healthy adults without recent acute infections or vaccinations were the donors. The chain recombines TRBV5-1 with TRBJ1-1, with D perhaps matching TRBD1 (5 bases). The receptor's source is a woman aged 25 to 39 in good health. The specimen was memory CD4+ T cells sorted from blood. Subset described: CD45RA-negative fraction. CDR3 sequence: CASSSGTEDTEAFF. The CDR3 nucleotides read TGCGCCAGCAGCTCCGGGACGGAGGACACTGAAGCTTTCTTT.